The text below deals with one TCR beta chain. Antigen specificity is unknown. Data came from immunoSEQ multiplex PCR; TCRdb stores just in-frame clones and leaves some out. The table includes about 92,000 clones, 83% detected once. This entry is derived from a study of a mutant IDH1 vaccine in newly diagnosed glioma. About the research overall: Treated patients showed a male proportion of roughly 62%, a female proportion of roughly 40%, and a mean age of 40.4 years. The earlier regimen, radiotherapy, temozolomide, or both, was most often both. General study findings and limits: The authors found pseudoprogression apparently unrelated to changes in top peripheral T cell clonotypes.

Time point: baseline, week 1 (first vaccination visit). The sample's treatment: pre-vaccination baseline after standard-of-care therapy. This TCR came from a woman in her forties or fifties with glioma. This specimen consisted of PBMCs, obtained from a glioma patient treated with radiotherapy, temozolomide or both.

CDR3 in amino acids: CASSSGLAGVITDTQYF. The CDR3 bases are TGCGCCAGCAGCTCCGGACTAGCGGGGGTGATCACAGATACGCAGTATTTT. V usage is TRBV5-1 and J usage is TRBJ2-3; TRBD2 matches 13 bases. The CDR3 spans 17 residues. V was pared by 3 bases and J by 2 bases, with 6 bases of the junction left unmatched. Germline values: CDR1 SGHRS, CDR2 YFSETQ.